The 27 T cell receptor beta chains below all came from one sample that was sequenced in a study of CXCR3-negative and CXCR3-positive naive CD8 T cells. In preparing the TRB cDNA libraries, 5' RACE with UMI labels was used. TCRdb derives one entry per CDR3 protein from the 5' RACE reads, leaving out DNA. Its clone listing holds approximately 62,000 distinct CDR3 sequences. Sequenced sample: naive CXCR3- CD8+ T cells from blood. Subset described: CD45RO-CCR7+CD27+CD95- naive CD8+ T cells lacking CXCR3 (TNR3-). The receptor set was obtained from a human donor in good health. Some clones in this sample may be carry-over from other donors' samples.

The genes are TRBV11-3 and TRBJ1-1. The CDR3 length is 13 residues. CDR1 is SGHNT and CDR2 is YENEEA in the germline V gene. The CDR3 protein is CASSSRDHFEAFF.

The genes are TRBV9 and TRBJ2-7; TCRdb's D call of TRBD1 is untestable without DNA. This CDR3 has 13 residues. Germline values: CDR1 SGDLS, CDR2 YYNGEE. The CDR3 reads CASSVVGGYEQYF.

J is TRBJ2-7 and V is TRBV20-1; TCRdb's D call of TRBD1 is untestable without DNA. Germline CDR1 is DFQATT and CDR2 is SNEGSKA (reference sequence). The CDR3 extends over 14 amino acids. Here the CDR3 reads CSAIRGGDSYEQYF.

The chain recombines TRBV12-3 or TRBV12-4 with TRBJ2-1. The CDR3 length is 17 residues. CDR3 in amino acids: CASSLRFAGGAYNEQFF.

V usage is TRBV4-1 and J usage is TRBJ1-4; TCRdb returns TRBD1, unconfirmable since there is no DNA. The germline V gene encodes CDR1 MGHRA and CDR2 YSYEKL. CDR3 length: 13 amino acids. CDR3 region: CASSQGGSEKLFF.

J is TRBJ2-7 and V is TRBV5-5; checking the TCRdb D call of TRBD2 is not possible without DNA. Germline assignment: CDR1 SGHKS and CDR2 YYEKEE (reference sequence). The CDR3 sequence is 14 residues long. CDR3 region: CASSLGSGIYEQYF.

The chain has TRBV7-2 and TRBJ1-3; TCRdb names TRBD1, which stays unverified in the absence of DNA. Germline CDR1 reads SGHTA; CDR2 reads FQGNSA. This CDR3 comprises 15 residues. The CDR3 spells CASSSGRISGNTIYF.

The chain has TRBV20-1 and TRBJ1-1; TCRdb proposes TRBD1, but this gene call is untestable without DNA. The germline V gene encodes CDR1 DFQATT and CDR2 SNEGSKA (reference sequence). This CDR3 has 12 amino acids. The CDR3 is CSASPGRAEAFF.

The J gene is TRBJ1-1, the V gene TRBV19; TCRdb selects TRBD1, and the lack of DNA leaves this call unchecked. Germline CDR1 is LNHDA and CDR2 is SQIVND (reference sequence). The CDR3 has 16 residues. CDR3 in amino acids: CASSRNDRGRGTEAFF.

The chain has TRBV29-1 and TRBJ1-1; TCRdb gives TRBD1 as the D gene, but with no DNA this cannot be confirmed. CDR1 and CDR2 (germline): SQVTM, ANQGSEA. This CDR3 spans 13 amino acids. This CDR3 reads CSVGRESDTEAFF.

The chain couples TRBV29-1 to TRBJ1-5. This CDR3 has 14 residues. CDR1 SQVTM and CDR2 ANQGSEA come from the germline V gene. The CDR3 here is CSVAADVAGQPQHF.

The J gene is TRBJ1-1, the V gene TRBV7-9. Germline V lookup: CDR1 SEHNR, CDR2 FQNEAQ (reference sequence). The CDR3 is 12 amino acids. CDR3 sequence: CASSFQNTEAFF.

The chain uses TRBV7-3 and TRBJ2-1. The germline CDR1 and CDR2 sequences are SGHTA and FQGTGA. CDR3 size: 15 residues. CDR3 loop: CASSSLRSSYNEQFF.

According to its frequency, this clonotype is medium-sized. V usage is TRBV12-3 or TRBV12-4 and J usage is TRBJ1-2. CDR3 length: 14 residues. The CDR3 region is CASSPRAFNYGYTF.

V usage is TRBV27 and J usage is TRBJ2-7; the D gene TCRdb calls, TRBD2, cannot be checked with no DNA. The CDR3 loop spans 12 amino acids. CDR1 and CDR2 from the germline V gene are MNHEY and SMNVEV (reference sequence). CDR3 sequence: CASSVGQREQYF.

The chain has TRBV7-6 and TRBJ2-2; no DNA is available, so the TRBD1 call from TCRdb remains unchecked. Germline CDR1 SGHVS, CDR2 FNYEAQ. The CDR3 sequence is 13 residues long. CDR3 residues: CAEKRGAAGELFF.

The chain joins TRBV14 to TRBJ2-2; as DNA is missing, the TRBD1 call by TCRdb cannot be tested. The CDR3 has 18 residues. The V gene's germline CDR1 is SGHDN and CDR2 FVKESK. CDR3 loop: CASSLWERTGVASGELFF.

J is TRBJ2-2 and V is TRBV29-1; the D call of TRBD2 rests on TCRdb alone, since no DNA is present to check it. The CDR3 runs 15 residues. CDR1 SQVTM and CDR2 ANQGSEA come from the germline V gene. The CDR3 loop is CSVELAGGITGELFF.

CDR3 residues: CSARPHSRLLTSSYEQYF. The chain employs TRBV20-1 and TRBJ2-7. The germline V gene encodes CDR1 DFQATT and CDR2 SNEGSKA (reference sequence). This CDR3 contains 18 residues.

This chain connects TRBV29-1 to TRBJ2-7; TCRdb proposes TRBD2, but this gene call is untestable without DNA. Germline loops: CDR1 SQVTM, CDR2 ANQGSEA. The CDR3 contains 14 residues. The CDR3 region is CSVELPKNSYEQYF.

This CDR3 reads CASSLSGAYEQYF. J is TRBJ2-7 and V is TRBV28; absent DNA, TCRdb's TRBD1 call cannot be checked. Germline V gene sequence: CDR1 MDHEN, CDR2 SYDVKM. The CDR3 spans 13 residues. The whole variable domain, filled in from reference TRBV28 and TRBJ2-7, reads DVKVTQSSRYLVKRTGEKVFLECVQDMDHENMFWYRQDPGLGLRLIYFSYDVKMKEKGDIPEGYSVSREKKERFSLILESASTNQTSMYLCASSLSGAYEQYFGPGTRLTVT.

The V call is TRBV29-1, the J call TRBJ1-2; TCRdb's D call of TRBD1 is untestable without DNA. Germline V gene lookup returns CDR1 SQVTM and CDR2 ANQGSEA. This CDR3 region has 13 residues. CDR3 amino acids: CSVLGQGANGYTF.

The chain combines TRBV4-3 with TRBJ1-2. CDR3 length: 13 residues. The V gene's germline CDR1 is LGHNA and CDR2 YSLEER. CDR3 protein: CASSQESKHGYTF.

The V gene is TRBV4-3, the J gene TRBJ1-1. Germline CDR1 and CDR2: LGHNA and YSLEER. The CDR3 has 15 residues. CDR3 protein: CASSPSGTADTEAFF.

This rearrangement joins TRBV29-1 to TRBJ2-1; the TRBD1 assignment by TCRdb is unverifiable without DNA. Germline CDR1 reads SQVTM; CDR2 reads ANQGSEA. This CDR3 is 15 amino acids long. The chain's CDR3 is CSVTTGGEPYNEQFF.

This chain connects TRBV13 to TRBJ2-3; the D call from TCRdb, TRBD1, cannot be confirmed without DNA. This CDR3 is built from 15 residues. Germline V lookup: CDR1 PRHDT, CDR2 FYEKMQ (reference sequence). CDR3: CASSLRTGKYDTQYF.

V usage is TRBV29-1 and J usage is TRBJ1-2; TCRdb proposes TRBD1, but this gene call is untestable without DNA. CDR1 SQVTM and CDR2 ANQGSEA come from the germline V gene. This CDR3 region has 14 residues. The chain's CDR3 is CSVPGQGKRNGYTF.